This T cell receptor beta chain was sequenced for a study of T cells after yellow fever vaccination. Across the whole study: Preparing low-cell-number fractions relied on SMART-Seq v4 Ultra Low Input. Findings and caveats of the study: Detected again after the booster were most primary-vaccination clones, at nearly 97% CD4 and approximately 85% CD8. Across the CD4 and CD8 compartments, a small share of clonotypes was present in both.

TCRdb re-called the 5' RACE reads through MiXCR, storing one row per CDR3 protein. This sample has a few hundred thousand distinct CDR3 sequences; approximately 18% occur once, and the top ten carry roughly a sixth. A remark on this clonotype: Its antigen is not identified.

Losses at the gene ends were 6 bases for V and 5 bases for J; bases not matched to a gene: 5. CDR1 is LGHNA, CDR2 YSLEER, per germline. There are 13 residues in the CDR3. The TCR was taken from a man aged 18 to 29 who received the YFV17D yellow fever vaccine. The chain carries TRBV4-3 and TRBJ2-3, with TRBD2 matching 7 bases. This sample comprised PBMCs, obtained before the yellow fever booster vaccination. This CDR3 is CASSRDYLDTQYF. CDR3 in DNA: TGCGCCAGCAGTCGGGACTACTTAGATACGCAGTATTTT.